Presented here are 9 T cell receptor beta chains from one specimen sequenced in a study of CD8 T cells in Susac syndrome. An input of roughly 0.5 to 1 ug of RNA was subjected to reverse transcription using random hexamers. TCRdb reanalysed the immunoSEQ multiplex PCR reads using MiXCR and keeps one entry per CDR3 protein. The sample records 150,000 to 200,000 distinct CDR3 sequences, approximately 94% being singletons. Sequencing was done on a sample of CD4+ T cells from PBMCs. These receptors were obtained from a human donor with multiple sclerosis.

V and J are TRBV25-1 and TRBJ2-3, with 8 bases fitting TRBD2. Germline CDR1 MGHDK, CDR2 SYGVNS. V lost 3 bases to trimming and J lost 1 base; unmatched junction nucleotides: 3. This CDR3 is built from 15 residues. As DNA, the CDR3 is TGTGCCAGCAGTGATAGAGCGGGGGGCACAGATACGCAGTATTTT. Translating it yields CASSDRAGGTDTQYF.

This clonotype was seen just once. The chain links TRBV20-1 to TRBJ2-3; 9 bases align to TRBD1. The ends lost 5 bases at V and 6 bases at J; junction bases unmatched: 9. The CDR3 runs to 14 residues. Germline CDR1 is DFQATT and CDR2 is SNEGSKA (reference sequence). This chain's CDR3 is CSASGTGRADTQYF. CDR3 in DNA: TGCAGTGCTTCCGGGACAGGGAGAGCGGATACGCAGTATTTT.

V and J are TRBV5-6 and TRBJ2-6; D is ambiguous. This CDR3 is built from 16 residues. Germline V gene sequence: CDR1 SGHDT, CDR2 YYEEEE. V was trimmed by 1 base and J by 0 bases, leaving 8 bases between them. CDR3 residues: CASSLYRLSGANVLTF. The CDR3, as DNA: TGTGCCAGCAGCTTGTATCGCCTCTCTGGGGCCAACGTCCTGACTTTC.

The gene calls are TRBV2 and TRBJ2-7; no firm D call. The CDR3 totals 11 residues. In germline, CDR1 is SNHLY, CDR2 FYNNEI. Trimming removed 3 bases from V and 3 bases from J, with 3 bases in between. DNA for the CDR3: TGTGCCAGCAGTGAGATCTACGAGCAGTACTTC. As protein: CASSEIYEQYF.

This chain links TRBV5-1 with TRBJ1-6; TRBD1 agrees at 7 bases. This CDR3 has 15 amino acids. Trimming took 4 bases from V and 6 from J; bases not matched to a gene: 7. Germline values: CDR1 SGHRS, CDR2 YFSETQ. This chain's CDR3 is CASSNQGGSNSPLHF. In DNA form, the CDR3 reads TGCGCCAGCAGCAACCAGGGGGGTAGTAATTCACCCCTCCACTTT.

CDR3 region: CAWTLSSNQPQHF. As DNA, the CDR3 is TGTGCCTGGACCCTATCAAGCAATCAGCCCCAGCATTTT. This chain links TRBV30 with TRBJ1-5; D call uncertain. Germline V gene data show CDR1 as GTSNPN and CDR2 as SVGIG (reference sequence). The CDR3 spans 13 residues. The V and J ends lost 4 bases and 1 base respectively, with 8 bases between them.

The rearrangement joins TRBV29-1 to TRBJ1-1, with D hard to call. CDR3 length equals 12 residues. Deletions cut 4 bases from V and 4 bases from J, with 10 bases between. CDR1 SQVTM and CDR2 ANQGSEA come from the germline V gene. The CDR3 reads CSVVVVGTEAFF. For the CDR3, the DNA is TGCAGCGTTGTAGTCGTAGGCACTGAAGCTTTCTTT. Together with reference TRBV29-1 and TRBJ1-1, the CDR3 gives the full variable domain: SAVISQKPSRDICQRGTSLTIQCQVDSQVTMMFWYRQQPGQSLTLIATANQGSEATYESGFVIDKFPISRPNLTFSTLTVSNMSPEDSSIYLCSVVVVGTEAFFGQGTRLTVV.

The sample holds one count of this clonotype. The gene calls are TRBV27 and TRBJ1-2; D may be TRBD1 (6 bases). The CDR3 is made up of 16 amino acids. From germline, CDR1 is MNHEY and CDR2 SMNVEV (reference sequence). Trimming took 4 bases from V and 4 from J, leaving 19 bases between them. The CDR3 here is CASSSSSLRGGYGYTF. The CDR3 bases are TGTGCCAGCAGTTCCTCTTCGCTCAGGGGAGGCTATGGCTACACCTTC.

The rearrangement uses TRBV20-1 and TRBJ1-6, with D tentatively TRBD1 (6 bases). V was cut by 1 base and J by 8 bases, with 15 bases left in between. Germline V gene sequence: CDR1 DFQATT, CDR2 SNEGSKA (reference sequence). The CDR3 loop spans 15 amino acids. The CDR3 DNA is TGCAGTGCTAGAGCAGGGGCGATGTTGGATTCACCCCTCCACTTT. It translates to CSARAGAMLDSPLHF.